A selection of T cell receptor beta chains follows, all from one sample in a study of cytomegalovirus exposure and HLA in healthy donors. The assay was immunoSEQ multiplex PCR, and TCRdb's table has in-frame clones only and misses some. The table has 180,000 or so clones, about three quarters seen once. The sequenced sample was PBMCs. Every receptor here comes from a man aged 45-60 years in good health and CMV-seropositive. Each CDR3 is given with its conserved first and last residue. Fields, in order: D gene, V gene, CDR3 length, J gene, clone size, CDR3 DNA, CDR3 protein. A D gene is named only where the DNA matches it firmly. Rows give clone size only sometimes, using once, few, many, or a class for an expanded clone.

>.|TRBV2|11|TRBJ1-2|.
TGTGCCAGCAGTGTTGGAGGCGGCTACACCTTC
CASSVGGGYTF
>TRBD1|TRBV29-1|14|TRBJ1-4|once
TGCAGCGTTGGGACAGGGGTCACTAATGAAAAACTGTTTTTT
CSVGTGVTNEKLFF
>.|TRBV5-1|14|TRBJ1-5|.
TGCGCCAGCAGCTTGGGCGGCTACAATCAGCCCCAGCATTTT
CASSLGGYNQPQHF
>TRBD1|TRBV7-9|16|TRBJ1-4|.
TGTGCCAGCAGCCCCGGACAGGGAGGGCGGAATGAAAAACTGTTTTTT
CASSPGQGGRNEKLFF
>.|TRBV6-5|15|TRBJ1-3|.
TGTGCCAGCAGTTACTCGACCGGGTCTGGAAACACCATATATTTT
CASSYSTGSGNTIYF
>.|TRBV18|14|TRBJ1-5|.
TGTGCCAGCTCGAGGGAGTCTGGCAATCAGCCCCAGCATTTT
CASSRESGNQPQHF
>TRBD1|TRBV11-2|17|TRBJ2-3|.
TGTGCCAGCAGCTTAGCCTACCGGGACAGGGACACAGATACGCAGTATTTT
CASSLAYRDRDTDTQYF
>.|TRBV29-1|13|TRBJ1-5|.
TGCAGCGTTGTCGAGAATAGCAATCAGCCCCAGCATTTT
CSVVENSNQPQHF
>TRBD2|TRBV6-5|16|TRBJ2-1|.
TGTGCCAGCAGTTACTCTCCAGCGGGGGTCTACAATGAGCAGTTCTTC
CASSYSPAGVYNEQFF
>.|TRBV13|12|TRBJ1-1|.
TGTGCCAGCGGGACTCCGACCGGTGAAGCTTTCTTT
CASGTPTGEAFF
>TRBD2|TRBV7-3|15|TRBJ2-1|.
TGTGCCAGCAGTTCTGGCTCGGAGCGGGGGGGCCAGCAGTTCTTC
CASSSGSERGGQQFF
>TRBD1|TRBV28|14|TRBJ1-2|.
TGTGCCAGCAGCAACAGGGGCCGAGTCTATGGCTACACCTTC
CASSNRGRVYGYTF
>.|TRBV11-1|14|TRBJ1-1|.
TGTGCCAGCAGCTTCGCCGGGCAGGGAAGTGAAGCTTTCTTT
CASSFAGQGSEAFF
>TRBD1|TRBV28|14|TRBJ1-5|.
TGTGCCAGCAGCTCGGACAGGAATTATCAGCCCCAGCATTTT
CASSSDRNYQPQHF
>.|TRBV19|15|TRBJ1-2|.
TGTGCCAGTAGTCCCGAGAGGTTATCCTTCTATGGCTACACCTTC
CASSPERLSFYGYTF
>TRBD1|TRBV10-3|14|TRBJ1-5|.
TGTGCCATCAGTGAGGGACAGGATGGGCAGCCCCAGCATTTT
CAISEGQDGQPQHF
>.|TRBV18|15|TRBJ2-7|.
TGTGCCAGCTCACCACTGTCAGGGATACCCTACGAGCAGTACTTC
CASSPLSGIPYEQYF
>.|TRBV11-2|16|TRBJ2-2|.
TGTGCCAGCAGCTCCTATCGTTCCCCGAACACCGGGGAGCTGTTTTTT
CASSSYRSPNTGELFF
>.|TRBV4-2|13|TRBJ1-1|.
TGTGCCAGCAGCCGGGCGGGGGCGGCTGAAGCTTTCTTT
CASSRAGAAEAFF
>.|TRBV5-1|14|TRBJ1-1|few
TGCGCCACCCTCCTTGCTATGGGAGGGACTGAAGCTTTCTTT
CATLLAMGGTEAFF
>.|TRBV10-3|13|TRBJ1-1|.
TGTGCCATCAGTGAGTCTGGCAGCACTGAAGCTTTCTTT
CAISESGSTEAFF
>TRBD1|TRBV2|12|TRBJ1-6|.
TGTGCCAGTAGACAGGGAAATTCACCCCTCCACTTT
CASRQGNSPLHF